The 4 T cell receptor beta chains below come from one sample, sequenced in a study of cytomegalovirus exposure and HLA in healthy donors. The PCR had 60 Vbeta and 13 Jbeta primers. Generated by immunoSEQ multiplex PCR, the TCRdb table keeps only in-frame clones and is missing some. The sample carries 25,000 or so clones, 75% to 85% recorded once. Sequencing was carried out using PBMCs. These receptors were obtained from a male donor in good health and CMV-seronegative.

This clone occurred once. The chain is built from TRBV7-3 and TRBJ2-3; a possible D gene is TRBD1 (6 bases). Trimming left V 2 bases short and J 1 base short, with 16 bases between. This CDR3 has 17 amino acids. Germline CDR1 and CDR2: SGHTA and FQGTGA. The CDR3 DNA follows: TGTGCCAGCAGCTTACCCCGTCTCGGACAGCGCACAGATACGCAGTATTTT. As protein: CASSLPRLGQRTDTQYF.

V and J are TRBV7-3 and TRBJ2-3; D is undetermined. In germline, CDR1 is SGHTA, CDR2 FQGTGA. The CDR3 spans 13 residues. V gave up 5 bases and J gave up 5 bases, with 11 bases separating them. The CDR3, as DNA: TGTGCCAGCAGCCTTCACGAGAAAGATACGCAGTATTTT. Translation gives CASSLHEKDTQYF.

The chain uses TRBV7-2 and TRBJ1-1; the match to TRBD1 covers 7 bases. Trimming removed 4 bases from V and 6 bases from J; junction bases left unmatched: 5. There are 13 residues in the CDR3. CDR1 is SGHTA, CDR2 FQGNSA, per germline. DNA for the CDR3: TGTGCCAGCAGCTATCACAGGGGCGCTGAAGCTTTCTTT. Protein sequence: CASSYHRGAEAFF. Full variable domain (rest looked up from reference TRBV7-2 and TRBJ1-1): GAGVSQSPSNKVTEKGKDVELRCDPISGHTALYWYRQSLGQGLEFLIYFQGNSAPDKSGLPSDRFSAERTGGSVSTLTIQRTQQEDSAVYLCASSYHRGAEAFFGQGTRLTVV.

With regard to this clone: One end of the junction fails to match germline, which may point to a read error. Other DNA sequences from this sample encode an identical CDR3 as well. V is TRBV6-5 and J is TRBJ2-7, with 9 bases aligning to TRBD1. Germline values: CDR1 MNHEY, CDR2 SVGAGI. The CDR3 is 14 residues long. CDR3 amino acids: CASSYGQGLYEQYF. In nucleotides, the CDR3 is TGTGCCAGCAGTTATGGACAGGGGCTCTACGAGCAATACTTC.